The present entry profiles one T cell receptor (beta chain) with its context. Every one of the donors was a Caucasian adult that lived in Nashville, Tennessee. Trimming left V 2 bases short and J 2 bases short, with 9 bases between. Germline CDR1 reads MNHEY; CDR2 reads SVGAGI. The CDR3 covers 14 residues. These data come from a study of shared clonotypes between healthy human individuals. Libraries were prepared by immunoSEQ multiplex PCR; TCRdb keeps only in-frame clonotypes and omits some of them. The table shows about 2 million clones, with roughly 95% occurring only once. The V call is TRBV6-5, the J call TRBJ1-2; no clear D. Sequenced: naive CD4+ T cells sorted from blood. The subset is: CD45RA+ positively selected. The sequence was obtained from a man younger than 35 in good health. CDR3 sequence: CASSYTTYNYGYTF. CDR3 nucleotides: TGTGCCAGCAGTTACACGACTTACAACTATGGCTACACCTTC.